A selection of T cell receptor beta chains follows, all from one sample in a study of breast tumors, draining lymph nodes, adjacent tissues. MiXCR, applied by TCRdb to the multiplex PCR reads, yields one record per CDR3 protein. The sample shows around 190,000 distinct CDR3 sequences, 30% to 35% of them seen only once. What was sequenced was axillary lymph node tissue. These receptors all stem from a female donor with breast cancer. Some clones in this sample may be carry-over from other donors' samples. Both conserved end residues are part of each CDR3. Each record gives: CDR3 length, D gene, V gene, J gene, clone size, CDR3 protein, CDR3 DNA. D genes are given only for firm matches. The size of a clone is reported for some rows only, either as once, few or many, or as a class for expanded clones.

len: 15
d_gene: -
v_gene: TRBV6-2/TRBV6-3
j_gene: TRBJ1-2
abundance: -
CDR3aa: CASSYGGRSNYGYTF
CDR3nt: TGTGCCAGCAGTTACGGGGGCAGATCCAACTATGGCTACACCTTC

len: 12
d_gene: TRBD1
v_gene: TRBV29-1
j_gene: TRBJ1-4
abundance: -
CDR3aa: CSRDRGGEKLFF
CDR3nt: TGCAGCCGGGACAGGGGTGGAGAAAAACTGTTTTTT

len: 15
d_gene: TRBD2
v_gene: TRBV7-9
j_gene: TRBJ2-1
abundance: many
CDR3aa: CASSLEASGYNEQFF
CDR3nt: TGTGCCAGCAGCTTAGAAGCTAGCGGATACAATGAGCAGTTCTTC

len: 15
d_gene: TRBD2
v_gene: TRBV6-1
j_gene: TRBJ2-7
abundance: few
CDR3aa: CASRGWERESLEQCF
CDR3nt: TGTGCCAGCAGGGGGTGGGAGCGGGAGTCCCTCGAGCAGTGCTTC

len: 13
d_gene: -
v_gene: TRBV12-3/TRBV12-4
j_gene: TRBJ1-5
abundance: many
CDR3aa: CASKGNSNQPQHF
CDR3nt: TGTGCCAGCAAGGGGAATAGCAATCAGCCCCAGCATTTT

len: 17
d_gene: TRBD2
v_gene: TRBV24-1
j_gene: TRBJ2-3
abundance: many
CDR3aa: CATSDSGTSGPPYTQYF
CDR3nt: TGTGCCACCAGTGATTCCGGGACTAGCGGCCCTCCATATACGCAGTATTTT

len: 15
d_gene: TRBD2
v_gene: TRBV7-3
j_gene: TRBJ2-3
abundance: many
CDR3aa: CASSDSGSGTDTQYF
CDR3nt: TGTGCCAGCAGCGACAGCGGGAGTGGCACAGATACGCAGTATTTT

len: 12
d_gene: -
v_gene: TRBV29-1
j_gene: TRBJ1-2
abundance: many
CDR3aa: CSVGQGRGGYTF
CDR3nt: TGCAGCGTTGGGCAGGGGAGGGGTGGCTACACCTTC

len: 14
d_gene: -
v_gene: TRBV6-5
j_gene: TRBJ2-7
abundance: many
CDR3aa: CASSYSEGTYEQYF
CDR3nt: TGTGCCAGCAGTTACTCTGAAGGAACCTACGAGCAGTACTTC

len: 12
d_gene: TRBD2
v_gene: TRBV20-1
j_gene: TRBJ2-3
abundance: -
CDR3aa: CSASGSGNTPYF
CDR3nt: TGCAGTGCTAGCGGGAGCGGGAATACGCCGTATTTT

len: 12
d_gene: -
v_gene: TRBV20-1
j_gene: TRBJ2-7
abundance: -
CDR3aa: CSARTPRGEQYF
CDR3nt: TGCAGTGCTAGAACACCCCGAGGCGAGCAGTACTTC

len: 15
d_gene: -
v_gene: TRBV20-1
j_gene: TRBJ1-3
abundance: many
CDR3aa: CSARDSGAAGNTIYF
CDR3nt: TGCAGTGCTAGAGATTCAGGGGCAGCGGGAAACACCATATATTTT

len: 14
d_gene: -
v_gene: TRBV20-1
j_gene: TRBJ2-3
abundance: many
CDR3aa: CSASISYRGDTQYF
CDR3nt: TGCAGTGCTAGTATTAGTTACCGAGGAGATACGCAGTATTTT

len: 18
d_gene: TRBD1
v_gene: TRBV24-1
j_gene: TRBJ1-5
abundance: many
CDR3aa: CATIIRARGGMLNQPQHF
CDR3nt: TGTGCCACGATAATCCGGGCCAGGGGGGGGATGTTGAATCAGCCCCAGCATTTT

len: 14
d_gene: -
v_gene: TRBV30
j_gene: TRBJ2-1
abundance: many
CDR3aa: CAWSVFTGVDEQFF
CDR3nt: TGTGCCTGGAGTGTCTTTACAGGTGTGGATGAGCAGTTCTTC

len: 11
d_gene: -
v_gene: TRBV12-3/TRBV12-4
j_gene: TRBJ1-1
abundance: few
CDR3aa: CASRYNTEAFF
CDR3nt: TGTGCCAGCAGGTATAACACTGAAGCTTTCTTT

len: 15
d_gene: TRBD2
v_gene: TRBV12-3/TRBV12-4
j_gene: TRBJ2-1
abundance: many
CDR3aa: CASSFRLAGTYEQFF
CDR3nt: TGTGCCAGCAGTTTCCGACTAGCGGGGACTTATGAGCAGTTCTTC

len: 15
d_gene: -
v_gene: TRBV30
j_gene: TRBJ2-6
abundance: many
CDR3aa: CAWGRGASGANVLTF
CDR3nt: TGTGCCTGGGGGAGGGGGGCTTCAGGGGCCAACGTCCTGACTTTC

len: 13
d_gene: -
v_gene: TRBV19
j_gene: TRBJ1-5
abundance: many
CDR3aa: CASRQQVNQPQHF
CDR3nt: TGTGCCAGTAGGCAACAGGTCAATCAGCCCCAGCATTTT

len: 13
d_gene: -
v_gene: TRBV6-5
j_gene: TRBJ1-2
abundance: -
CDR3aa: CASSVGGGYGYTF
CDR3nt: TGTGCCAGCAGTGTGGGGGGTGGCTATGGCTACACCTTC

len: 12
d_gene: -
v_gene: TRBV6-1
j_gene: TRBJ2-7
abundance: few
CDR3aa: CASSEPAYEQYF
CDR3nt: TGTGCCAGCAGTGAACCCGCCTACGAGCAGTACTTC

len: 14
d_gene: -
v_gene: TRBV6-5
j_gene: TRBJ2-5
abundance: many
CDR3aa: CASSYSRGAETQYF
CDR3nt: TGTGCCAGCAGTTACTCGAGAGGGGCAGAGACCCAGTACTTC

len: 15
d_gene: -
v_gene: TRBV18
j_gene: TRBJ2-5
abundance: many
CDR3aa: CASSQGQGREETQYF
CDR3nt: TGTGCCAGCTCCCAAGGCCAGGGCCGGGAAGAGACCCAGTACTTC

len: 15
d_gene: -
v_gene: TRBV4-1
j_gene: TRBJ2-7
abundance: many
CDR3aa: CASSQGGVRSYEQYF
CDR3nt: TGCGCCAGCAGCCAAGGGGGAGTACGCTCCTACGAGCAGTACTTC

len: 14
d_gene: -
v_gene: TRBV12-3/TRBV12-4
j_gene: TRBJ1-4
abundance: many
CDR3aa: CASSRDVRHEKLFF
CDR3nt: TGTGCCAGCAGCCGGGACGTGCGGCATGAAAAACTGTTTTTT

len: 14
d_gene: -
v_gene: TRBV20-1
j_gene: TRBJ1-1
abundance: -
CDR3aa: CSARGGGTNTEAFF
CDR3nt: TGCAGTGCTAGAGGGGGGGGCACGAACACTGAAGCTTTCTTT

len: 14
d_gene: TRBD2
v_gene: TRBV27
j_gene: TRBJ2-5
abundance: many
CDR3aa: CASSSLAGAETQYF
CDR3nt: TGTGCCAGCAGTTCGCTAGCGGGGGCGGAGACCCAGTACTTC

len: 15
d_gene: TRBD1
v_gene: TRBV5-5
j_gene: TRBJ2-7
abundance: few
CDR3aa: CASSRTLRQGYERYF
CDR3nt: TGTGCCAGCAGCCGTACCCTACGACAGGGCTACGAGCGGTACTTC

len: 12
d_gene: -
v_gene: TRBV4-2
j_gene: TRBJ1-4
abundance: few
CDR3aa: CASSLTAAKLFF
CDR3nt: TGTGCCAGCAGCCTTACGGCCGCGAAACTGTTTTTT

len: 14
d_gene: -
v_gene: TRBV20-1
j_gene: TRBJ1-4
abundance: -
CDR3aa: CSARPTSKGEKLFF
CDR3nt: TGCAGTGCTAGACCTACATCCAAGGGCGAAAAACTGTTTTTT